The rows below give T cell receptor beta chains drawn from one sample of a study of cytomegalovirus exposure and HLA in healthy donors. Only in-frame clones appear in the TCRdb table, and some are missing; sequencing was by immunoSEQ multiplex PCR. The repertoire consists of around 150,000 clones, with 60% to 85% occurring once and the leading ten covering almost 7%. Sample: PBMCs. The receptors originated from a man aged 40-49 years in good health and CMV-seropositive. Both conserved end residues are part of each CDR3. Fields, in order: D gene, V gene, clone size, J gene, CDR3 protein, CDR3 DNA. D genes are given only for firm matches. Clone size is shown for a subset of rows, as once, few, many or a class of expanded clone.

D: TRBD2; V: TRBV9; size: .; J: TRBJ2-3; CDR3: CASSVALAGNEDTQYF; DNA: TGTGCCAGCAGCGTAGCGCTAGCGGGAAACGAGGATACGCAGTATTTT
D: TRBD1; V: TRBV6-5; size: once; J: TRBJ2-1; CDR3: CASTLTGQGSNEQFF; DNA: TGTGCCAGCACCCTGACCGGACAGGGCTCCAATGAGCAGTTCTTC
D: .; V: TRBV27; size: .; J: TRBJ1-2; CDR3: CASSGTGKRNYGYTF; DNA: TGTGCCAGCAGTGGTACAGGGAAACGTAACTATGGCTACACCTTC
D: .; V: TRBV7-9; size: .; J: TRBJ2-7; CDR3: CASSLGSGHLPYEQYF; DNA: TGTGCCAGCAGCTTAGGGTCGGGACATCTACCCTACGAGCAGTACTTC
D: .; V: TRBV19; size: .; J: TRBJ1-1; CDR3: CASIGGTTEAFF; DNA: TGTGCCAGTATAGGTGGGACAACTGAAGCTTTCTTT
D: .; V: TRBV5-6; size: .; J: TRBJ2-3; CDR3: CASSVRTGYTDTQYF; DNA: TGTGCCAGCAGCGTCCGGACTGGTTACACAGATACGCAGTATTTT
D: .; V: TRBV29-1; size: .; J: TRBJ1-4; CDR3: CSVVSTPGEKLFF; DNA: TGCAGCGTTGTTAGCACTCCTGGGGAAAAACTGTTTTTT
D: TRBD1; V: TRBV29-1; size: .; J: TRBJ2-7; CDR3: CSVSGARGRIYEQYF; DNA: TGCAGCGTTTCCGGGGCCAGGGGGCGAATCTACGAGCAGTACTTC
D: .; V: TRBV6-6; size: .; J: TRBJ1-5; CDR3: CATAYTSNQPQHF; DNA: TGTGCCACCGCTTACACTAGCAATCAGCCCCAGCATTTT
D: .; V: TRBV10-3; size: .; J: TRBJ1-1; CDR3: CAISGVRVELSTEAFF; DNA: TGTGCCATCAGTGGGGTCAGGGTGGAATTAAGCACTGAAGCTTTCTTT
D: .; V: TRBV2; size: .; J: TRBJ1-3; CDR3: CASRELFSGNTIYF; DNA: TGTGCCAGCAGGGAGTTATTCTCTGGAAACACCATATATTTT
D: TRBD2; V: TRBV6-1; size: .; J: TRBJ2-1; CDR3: CAGTGLAGGQNEQFF; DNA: TGTGCCGGGACCGGACTAGCGGGGGGGCAAAATGAGCAGTTCTTC
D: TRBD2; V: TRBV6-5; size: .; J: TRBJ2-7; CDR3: CASSGGLADSYEQYF; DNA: TGTGCCAGCAGTGGGGGACTAGCCGATTCCTACGAGCAGTACTTC
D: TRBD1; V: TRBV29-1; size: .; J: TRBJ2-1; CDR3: CSVGDRGDNEQFF; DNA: TGCAGCGTTGGGGACAGGGGGGACAATGAGCAGTTCTTC
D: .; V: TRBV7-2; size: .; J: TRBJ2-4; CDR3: CASSLVTGQNIQYF; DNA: TGTGCCAGCAGCTTAGTCACAGGGCAAAACATTCAGTACTTC
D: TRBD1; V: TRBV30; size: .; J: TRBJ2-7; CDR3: CAWSSGGLYEQYF; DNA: TGTGCCTGGAGTTCAGGGGGCCTATACGAGCAGTACTTC
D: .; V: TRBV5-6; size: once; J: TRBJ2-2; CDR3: CASSLVWDFSGTGELFF; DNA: TGTGCCAGCAGCTTGGTATGGGACTTCTCCGGCACCGGGGAGCTGTTTTTT
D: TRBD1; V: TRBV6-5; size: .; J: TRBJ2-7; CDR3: CASSAGQVSSYEQYF; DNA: TGTGCCAGCAGTGCCGGACAGGTATCTTCCTACGAGCAGTACTTC
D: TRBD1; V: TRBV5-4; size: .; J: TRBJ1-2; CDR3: CASSSGQGEYGYTF; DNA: TGTGCCAGCAGCTCTGGACAGGGTGAATATGGCTACACCTTC
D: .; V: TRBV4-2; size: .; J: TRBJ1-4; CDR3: CASSEGRGGPGEKLFF; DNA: TGTGCCAGCAGCGAGGGACGGGGGGGGCCAGGGGAAAAACTGTTTTTT
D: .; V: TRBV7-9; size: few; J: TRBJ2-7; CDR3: CASSAGSAVQEYF; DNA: TGTGCCAGCAGCGCAGGGTCGGCGGTTCAAGAGTACTTC
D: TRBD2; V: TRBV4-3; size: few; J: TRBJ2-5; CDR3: CASSQDPSGGLETQYF; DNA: TGCGCCAGCAGCCAAGATCCCAGCGGGGGGTTAGAGACCCAGTACTTC
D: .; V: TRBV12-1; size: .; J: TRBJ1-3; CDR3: CASSFDRGGNTIYF; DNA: TGTGCCAGCAGCTTCGACAGGGGAGGAAACACCATATATTTT
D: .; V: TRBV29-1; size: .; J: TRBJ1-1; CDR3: CSVKGHPDTEAFF; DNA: TGCAGCGTTAAGGGACACCCAGACACTGAAGCTTTCTTT